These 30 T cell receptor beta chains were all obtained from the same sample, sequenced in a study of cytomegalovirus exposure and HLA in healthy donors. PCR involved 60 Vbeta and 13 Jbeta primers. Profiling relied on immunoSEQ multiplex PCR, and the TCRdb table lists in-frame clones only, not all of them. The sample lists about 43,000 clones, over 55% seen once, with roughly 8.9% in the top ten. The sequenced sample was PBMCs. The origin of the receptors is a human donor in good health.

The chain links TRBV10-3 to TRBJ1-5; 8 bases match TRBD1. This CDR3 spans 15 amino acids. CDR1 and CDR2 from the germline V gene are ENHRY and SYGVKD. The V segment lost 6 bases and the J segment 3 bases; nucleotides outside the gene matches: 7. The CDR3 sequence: CAISKGTGFNQPQHF. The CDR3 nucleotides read TGTGCCATCAGCAAAGGGACAGGATTCAATCAGCCCCAGCATTTT.

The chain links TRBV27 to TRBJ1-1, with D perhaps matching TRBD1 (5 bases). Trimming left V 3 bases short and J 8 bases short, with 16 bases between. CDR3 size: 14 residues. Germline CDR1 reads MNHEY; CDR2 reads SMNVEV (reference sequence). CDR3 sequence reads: CASSFLIGGTEAFF. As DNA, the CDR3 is TGTGCCAGCAGTTTCCTCATAGGCGGGACGGAAGCTTTCTTT.

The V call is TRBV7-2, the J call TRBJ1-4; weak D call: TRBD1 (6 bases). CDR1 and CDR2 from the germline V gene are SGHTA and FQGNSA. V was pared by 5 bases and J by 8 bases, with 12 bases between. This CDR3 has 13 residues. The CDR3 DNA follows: TGTGCCAGCAGCATATCTAGGGGGGAAAAACTGTTTTTT. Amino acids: CASSISRGEKLFF.

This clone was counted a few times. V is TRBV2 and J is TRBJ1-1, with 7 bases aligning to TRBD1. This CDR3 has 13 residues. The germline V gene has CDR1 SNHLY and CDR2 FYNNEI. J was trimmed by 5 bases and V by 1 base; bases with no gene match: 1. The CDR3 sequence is CASSEDRGTEAFF. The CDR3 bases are TGTGCCAGCAGTGAAGACAGGGGAACTGAAGCTTTCTTT.

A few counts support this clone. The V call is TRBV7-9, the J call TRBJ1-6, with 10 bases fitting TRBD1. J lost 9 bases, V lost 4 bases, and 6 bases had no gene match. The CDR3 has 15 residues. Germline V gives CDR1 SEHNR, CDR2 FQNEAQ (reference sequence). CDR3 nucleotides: TGTGCCAGCAGCTCGTGGGACAGGGGAGGTTCACCCCTCCACTTT. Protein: CASSSWDRGGSPLHF.

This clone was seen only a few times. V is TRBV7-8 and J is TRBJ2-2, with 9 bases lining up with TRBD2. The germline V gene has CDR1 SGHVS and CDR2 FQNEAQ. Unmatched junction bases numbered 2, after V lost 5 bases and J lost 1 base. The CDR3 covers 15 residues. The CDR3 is CASSGSGGNTGELFF. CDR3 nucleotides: TGTGCCAGCAGCGGTAGCGGGGGGAACACCGGGGAGCTGTTTTTT.

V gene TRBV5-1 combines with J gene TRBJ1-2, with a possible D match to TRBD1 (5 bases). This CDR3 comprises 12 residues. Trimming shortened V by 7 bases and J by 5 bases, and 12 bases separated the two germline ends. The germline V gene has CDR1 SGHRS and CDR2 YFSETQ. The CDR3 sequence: CASGGEGYGYTF. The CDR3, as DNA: TGCGCCAGCGGGGGGGAAGGATATGGCTACACCTTC.

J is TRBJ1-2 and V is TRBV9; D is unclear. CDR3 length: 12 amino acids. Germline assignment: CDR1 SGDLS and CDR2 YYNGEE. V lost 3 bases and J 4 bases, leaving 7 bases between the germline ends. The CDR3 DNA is TGTGCCAGCAGCGCCCGGGGCTATGGCTACACCTTC. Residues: CASSARGYGYTF.

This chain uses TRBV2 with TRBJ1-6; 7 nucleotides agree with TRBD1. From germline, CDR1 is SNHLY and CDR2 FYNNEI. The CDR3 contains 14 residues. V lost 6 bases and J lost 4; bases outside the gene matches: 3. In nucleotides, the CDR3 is TGTGCCAGCAGGGGGACAGCTTATAATTCACCCCTCCACTTT. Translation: CASRGTAYNSPLHF. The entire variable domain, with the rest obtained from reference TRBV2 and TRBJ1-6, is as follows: EPEVTQTPSHQVTQMGQEVILRCVPISNHLYFYWYRQILGQKVEFLVSFYNNEISEKSEIFDDQFSVERPDGSNFTLKIRSTKLEDSAMYFCASRGTAYNSPLHFGNGTRLTVT.

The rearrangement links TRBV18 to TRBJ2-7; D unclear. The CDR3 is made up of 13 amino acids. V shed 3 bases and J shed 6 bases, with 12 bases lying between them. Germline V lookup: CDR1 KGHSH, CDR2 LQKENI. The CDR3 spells CASSPQPQAEQYF. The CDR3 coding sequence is TGTGCCAGCTCACCTCAACCCCAGGCCGAGCAGTACTTC.

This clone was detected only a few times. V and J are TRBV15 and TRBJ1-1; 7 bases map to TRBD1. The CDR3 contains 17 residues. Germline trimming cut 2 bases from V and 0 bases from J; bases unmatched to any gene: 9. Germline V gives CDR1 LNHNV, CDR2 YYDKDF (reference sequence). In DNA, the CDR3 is TGTGCCACCAGCAGATCTCCACAGGGGTACTTGAACACTGAAGCTTTCTTT. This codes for CATSRSPQGYLNTEAFF.

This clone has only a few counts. CDR3 in amino acids: CASSLDRMVYNGYTF. As DNA, the CDR3 is TGTGCCAGCAGTCTAGACAGGATGGTATACAATGGCTACACCTTC. The chain employs TRBV28 and TRBJ1-2; perhaps TRBD1 as D (6 bases). CDR1 and CDR2 from the germline V gene are MDHEN and SYDVKM. The CDR3 has 15 residues. The germline V and J ends were trimmed by 5 bases and 6 bases, with 19 bases remaining between them.

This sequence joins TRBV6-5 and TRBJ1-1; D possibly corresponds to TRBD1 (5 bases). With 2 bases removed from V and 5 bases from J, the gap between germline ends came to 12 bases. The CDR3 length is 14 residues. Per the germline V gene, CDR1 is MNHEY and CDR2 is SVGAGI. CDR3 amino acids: CASSYAPGRTEAFF. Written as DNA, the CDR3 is TGTGCCAGCAGTTACGCGCCAGGGAGGACTGAAGCTTTCTTT.

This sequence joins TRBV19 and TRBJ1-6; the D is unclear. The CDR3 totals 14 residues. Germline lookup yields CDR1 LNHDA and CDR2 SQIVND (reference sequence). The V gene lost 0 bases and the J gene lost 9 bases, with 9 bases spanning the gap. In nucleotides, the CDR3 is TGTGCCAGTAGTATAGAAGCCCTCGTTTCACCCCTCCACTTT. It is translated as CASSIEALVSPLHF.

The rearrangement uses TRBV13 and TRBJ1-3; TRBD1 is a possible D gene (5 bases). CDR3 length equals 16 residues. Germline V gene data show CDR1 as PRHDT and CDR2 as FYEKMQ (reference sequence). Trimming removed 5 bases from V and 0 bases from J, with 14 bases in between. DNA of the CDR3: TGTGCCAGCAGCCTAAGACAGATCTACTCTGGAAACACCATATATTTT. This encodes CASSLRQIYSGNTIYF.

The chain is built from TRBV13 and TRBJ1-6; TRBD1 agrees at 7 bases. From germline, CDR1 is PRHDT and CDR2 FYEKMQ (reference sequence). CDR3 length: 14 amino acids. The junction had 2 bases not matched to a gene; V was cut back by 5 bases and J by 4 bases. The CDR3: CASSPGQYNSPLHF. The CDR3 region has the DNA TGTGCCAGCAGCCCGGGACAGTATAATTCACCCCTCCACTTT.

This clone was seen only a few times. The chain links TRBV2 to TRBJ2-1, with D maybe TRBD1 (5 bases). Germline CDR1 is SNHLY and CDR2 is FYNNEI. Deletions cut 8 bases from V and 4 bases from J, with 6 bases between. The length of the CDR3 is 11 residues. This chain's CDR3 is CASDSYNEQFF. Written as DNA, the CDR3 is TGTGCCAGCGACAGTTACAATGAGCAGTTCTTC.

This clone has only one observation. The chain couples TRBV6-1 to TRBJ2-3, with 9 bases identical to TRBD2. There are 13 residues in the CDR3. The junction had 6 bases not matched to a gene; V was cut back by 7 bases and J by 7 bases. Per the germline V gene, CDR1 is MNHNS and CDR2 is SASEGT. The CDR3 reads CASTSGAQHTQYF. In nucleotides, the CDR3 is TGTGCCAGCACTAGCGGGGCCCAGCATACGCAGTATTTT.

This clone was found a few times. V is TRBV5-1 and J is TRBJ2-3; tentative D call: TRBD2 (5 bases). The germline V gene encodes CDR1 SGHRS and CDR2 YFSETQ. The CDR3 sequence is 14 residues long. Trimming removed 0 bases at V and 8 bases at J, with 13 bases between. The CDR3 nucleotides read TGCGCCAGCAGCTTGGAGGGCGGCGGAGGTACGCAGTATTTT. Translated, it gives CASSLEGGGGTQYF.

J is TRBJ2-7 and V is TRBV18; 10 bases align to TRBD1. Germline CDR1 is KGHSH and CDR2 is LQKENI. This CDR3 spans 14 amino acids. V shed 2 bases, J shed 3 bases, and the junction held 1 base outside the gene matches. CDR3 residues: CASSPGTGDYEQYF. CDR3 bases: TGTGCCAGCTCACCAGGGACAGGGGACTACGAGCAGTACTTC.

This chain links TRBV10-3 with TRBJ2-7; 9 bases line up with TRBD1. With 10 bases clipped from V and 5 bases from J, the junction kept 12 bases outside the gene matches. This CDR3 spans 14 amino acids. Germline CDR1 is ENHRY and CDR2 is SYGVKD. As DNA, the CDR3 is TGTGCCACCGCTTACGGGACAGGGAGGGACGAGCAGTACTTC. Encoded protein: CATAYGTGRDEQYF.

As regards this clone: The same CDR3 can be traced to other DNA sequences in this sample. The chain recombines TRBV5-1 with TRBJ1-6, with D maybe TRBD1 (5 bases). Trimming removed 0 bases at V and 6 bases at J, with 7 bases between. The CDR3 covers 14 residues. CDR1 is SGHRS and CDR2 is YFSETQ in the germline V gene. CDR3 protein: CASSLGQGNSPLHF. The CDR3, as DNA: TGCGCCAGCAGCTTGGGGCAGGGTAATTCACCCCTCCACTTT.

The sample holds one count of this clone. The CDR3 here is CASSANRNTEAFF. The DNA of the CDR3 is TGTGCCAGCAGTGCTAACAGGAACACTGAAGCTTTCTTT. The genes are TRBV6-1 and TRBJ1-1, with D unclear. Germline values: CDR1 MNHNS, CDR2 SASEGT. V dropped 4 bases and J dropped 1 base, with 7 bases sitting between them. The CDR3 runs to 13 residues.

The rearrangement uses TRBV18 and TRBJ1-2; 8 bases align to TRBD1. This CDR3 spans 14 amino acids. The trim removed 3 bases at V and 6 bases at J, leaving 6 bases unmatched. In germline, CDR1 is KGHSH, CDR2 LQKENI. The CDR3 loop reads CASSPDRVPHGYTF. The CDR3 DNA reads TGTGCCAGCTCACCGGACAGGGTTCCTCATGGCTACACCTTC.

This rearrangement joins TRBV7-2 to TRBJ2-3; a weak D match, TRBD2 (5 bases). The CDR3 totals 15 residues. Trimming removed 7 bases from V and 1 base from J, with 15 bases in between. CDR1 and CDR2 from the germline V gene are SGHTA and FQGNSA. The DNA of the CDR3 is TGTGCCAGCACTCTGAGGCGGGCTGGCACAGATACGCAGTATTTT. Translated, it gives CASTLRRAGTDTQYF.

CDR3 region: CASREQGAEAFF. The CDR3 nucleotides are TGTGCCAGCAGAGAACAGGGGGCTGAAGCTTTCTTT. This chain links TRBV6-5 with TRBJ1-1, with TRBD1 matching over 8 bases. This CDR3 comprises 12 residues. Losses at the gene ends were 6 bases for V and 6 bases for J; bases not matched to a gene: 3. Per the germline V gene, CDR1 is MNHEY and CDR2 is SVGAGI.

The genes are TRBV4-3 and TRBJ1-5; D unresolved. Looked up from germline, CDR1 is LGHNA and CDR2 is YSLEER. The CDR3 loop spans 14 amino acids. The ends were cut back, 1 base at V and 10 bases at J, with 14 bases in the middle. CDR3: CASSQGRAGLPQHF. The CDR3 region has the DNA TGCGCCAGCAGCCAAGGGAGAGCCGGCCTACCCCAGCATTTT.

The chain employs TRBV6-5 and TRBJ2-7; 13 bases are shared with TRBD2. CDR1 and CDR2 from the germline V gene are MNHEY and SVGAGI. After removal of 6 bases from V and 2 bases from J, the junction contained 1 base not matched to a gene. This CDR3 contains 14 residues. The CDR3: CASRGLAGTYEQYF. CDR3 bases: TGTGCCAGCAGGGGACTAGCGGGGACCTACGAGCAGTACTTC.

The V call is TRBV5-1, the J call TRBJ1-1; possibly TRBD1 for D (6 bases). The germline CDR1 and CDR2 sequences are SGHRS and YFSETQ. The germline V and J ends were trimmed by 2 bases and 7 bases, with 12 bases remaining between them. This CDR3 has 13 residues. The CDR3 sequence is CASSLQGPNEAFF. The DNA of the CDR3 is TGCGCCAGCAGCTTACAGGGACCTAATGAAGCTTTCTTT.

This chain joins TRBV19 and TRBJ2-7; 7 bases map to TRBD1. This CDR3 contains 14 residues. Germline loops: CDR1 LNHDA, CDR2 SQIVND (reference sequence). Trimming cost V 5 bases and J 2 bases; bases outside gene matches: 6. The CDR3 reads CASSPRDRTYEQYF. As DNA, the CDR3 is TGTGCCAGTAGTCCTCGGGACAGAACCTACGAGCAGTACTTC. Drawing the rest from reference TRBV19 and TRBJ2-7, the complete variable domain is DGGITQSPKYLFRKEGQNVTLSCEQNLNHDAMYWYRQDPGQGLRLIYYSQIVNDFQKGDIAEGYSVSREKKESFPLTVTSAQKNPTAFYLCASSPRDRTYEQYFGPGTRLTVT.